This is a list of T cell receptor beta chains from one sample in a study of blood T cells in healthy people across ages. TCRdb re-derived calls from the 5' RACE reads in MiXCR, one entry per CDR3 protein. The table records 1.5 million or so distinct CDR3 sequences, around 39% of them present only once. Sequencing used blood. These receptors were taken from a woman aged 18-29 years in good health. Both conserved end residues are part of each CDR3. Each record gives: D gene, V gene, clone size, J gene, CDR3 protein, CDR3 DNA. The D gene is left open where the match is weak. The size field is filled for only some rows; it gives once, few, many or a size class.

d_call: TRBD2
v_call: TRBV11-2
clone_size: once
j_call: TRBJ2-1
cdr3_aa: CASSTYSGTSRTSSYNEQFF
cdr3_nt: TGTGCCAGCAGCACCTACTCCGGGACTAGCAGAACAAGCTCCTACAATGAGCAGTTCTTC

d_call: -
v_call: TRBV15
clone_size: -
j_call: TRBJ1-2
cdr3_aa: CATSGGVGTSYGYTF
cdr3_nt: TGTGCCACCAGCGGAGGAGTAGGAACCTCTTATGGCTACACCTTC

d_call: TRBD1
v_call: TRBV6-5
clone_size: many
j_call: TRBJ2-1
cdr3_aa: CASSYSQGAEEQFF
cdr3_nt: TGTGCCAGCAGTTACTCCCAGGGGGCCGAGGAGCAGTTCTTC

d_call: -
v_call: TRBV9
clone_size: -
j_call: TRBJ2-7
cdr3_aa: CASSVGGAALDEQYF
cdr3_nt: TGTGCCAGCAGCGTAGGAGGGGCTGCATTGGACGAGCAGTACTTC

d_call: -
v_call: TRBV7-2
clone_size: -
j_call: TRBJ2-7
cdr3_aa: CASRKGGTNPYEQYF
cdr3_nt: TGTGCCAGCAGAAAAGGGGGGACAAACCCCTACGAGCAGTACTTC

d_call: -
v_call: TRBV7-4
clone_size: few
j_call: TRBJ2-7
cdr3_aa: CASSPLAPLEQYF
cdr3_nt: TGTGCCAGCAGCCCCTTAGCACCCCTCGAGCAGTACTTC

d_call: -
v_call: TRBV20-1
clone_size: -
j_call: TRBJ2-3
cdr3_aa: CSASPPTQYF
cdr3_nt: TGCAGTGCTAGCCCTCCTACGCAGTATTTT

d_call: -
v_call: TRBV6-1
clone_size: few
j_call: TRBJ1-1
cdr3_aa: CASRQGHPNTEAFF
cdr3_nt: TGTGCCAGCAGACAGGGTCACCCGAACACTGAAGCTTTCTTT

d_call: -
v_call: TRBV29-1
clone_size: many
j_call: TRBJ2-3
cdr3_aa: CSGDTRGTDTQYF
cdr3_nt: TGCAGCGGCGACACCCGCGGCACAGATACGCAGTATTTT

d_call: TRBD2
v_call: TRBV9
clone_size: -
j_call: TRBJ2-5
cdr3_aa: CASSTTSGSQETQYF
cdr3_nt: TGTGCCAGCAGCACGACTAGCGGGAGTCAAGAGACCCAGTACTTC

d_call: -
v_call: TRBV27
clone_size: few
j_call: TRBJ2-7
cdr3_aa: CASSWGATGSYNEQYF
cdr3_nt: TGTGCCAGCAGTTGGGGAGCAACAGGGTCCTACAATGAGCAGTACTTC

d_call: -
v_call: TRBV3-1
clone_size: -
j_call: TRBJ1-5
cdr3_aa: CASSQGHSNQPQHF
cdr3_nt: TGTGCCAGCAGCCAAGGGCACAGCAATCAGCCCCAGCATTTT

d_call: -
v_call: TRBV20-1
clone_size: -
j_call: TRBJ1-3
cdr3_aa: CSARAGLEDLNTIYF
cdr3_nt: TGCAGTGCTCGGGCCGGACTGGAGGATTTGAACACCATATATTTT

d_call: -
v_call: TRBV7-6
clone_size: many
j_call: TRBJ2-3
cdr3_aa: CASSSLTDTQYF
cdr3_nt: TGTGCCAGCAGCTCGCTCACAGATACGCAGTATTTT

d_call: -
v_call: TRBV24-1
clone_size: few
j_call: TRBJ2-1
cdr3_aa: CATSDLEISYNEQFF
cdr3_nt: TGTGCCACCAGTGATTTGGAGATCTCCTACAATGAGCAGTTCTTC

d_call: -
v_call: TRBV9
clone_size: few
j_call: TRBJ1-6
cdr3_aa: CASSVGESYNSPLHF
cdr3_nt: TGTGCCAGCAGCGTTGGGGAATCCTATAATTCACCCCTCCACTTT